Following are 5 T cell receptor beta chains from one sample sequenced in a study of T cells in tuberculosis. This table comes from immunoSEQ multiplex PCR, and its TCRdb copy is limited to in-frame clones, with some not included. Of tens of thousands of clones listed, under 95% are singletons. Time point given: new active TB diagnosis, blood taken before or within 7 days of starting treatment. This specimen was PBMCs, taken at tuberculosis diagnosis. The origin of the receptors is an adult with tuberculosis.

This chain links TRBV6-1 with TRBJ2-1; weak D call: TRBD1 (6 bases). Per the germline V gene, CDR1 is MNHNS and CDR2 is SASEGT. CDR3 length: 15 residues. V was trimmed by 3 bases and J by 8 bases, leaving 17 bases between them. The CDR3 DNA sequence: TGTGCCAGCAGTGAGGCAGGCCAGGGGTTGGATGAGCAGTTCTTC. This encodes CASSEAGQGLDEQFF.

This clone was observed once. The chain links TRBV28 to TRBJ1-1; 8 bases are shared with TRBD1. The V segment lost 7 bases and the J segment 4 bases; nucleotides outside the gene matches: 11. This CDR3 is built from 15 residues. Germline CDR1 and CDR2: MDHEN and SYDVKM. The DNA for the CDR3 is TGTGCCAGCAAATTGAACCGGGACAGGCCCACTGAAGCTTTCTTT. The encoded protein is CASKLNRDRPTEAFF.

The chain combines TRBV5-6 with TRBJ2-7; 7 bases are shared with TRBD1. Per the germline V gene, CDR1 is SGHDT and CDR2 is YYEEEE. The V segment lost 4 bases and the J segment 6 bases; nucleotides outside the gene matches: 7. This CDR3 contains 13 residues. This CDR3 reads CASSHSNRGEQYF. CDR3 DNA: TGTGCCAGCAGCCATTCTAACAGGGGCGAGCAGTACTTC.

The CDR3 DNA reads as TGCGCCAGCAGCCAAGTGGGCAAGTACACAGATACGCAGTATTTT. Amino acid sequence: CASSQVGKYTDTQYF. J is TRBJ2-3 and V is TRBV4-3; D ambiguous. The V gene's germline CDR1 is LGHNA and CDR2 YSLEER. There are 15 residues in the CDR3. Trimming removed 1 base from V and 2 bases from J, with 10 bases in between.

The chain combines TRBV5-1 with TRBJ2-3; TRBD1 aligns across 7 bases. The CDR3 runs 17 residues. V shed 3 bases, J shed 3 bases, and the junction held 13 bases outside the gene matches. In germline, CDR1 is SGHRS, CDR2 YFSETQ. CDR3 loop: CASSYTLRGLGTDTQYF. Written as DNA, the CDR3 is TGCGCCAGCAGCTACACCCTAAGGGGGCTTGGAACAGATACGCAGTATTTT.